This T cell receptor beta chain was recovered during a study of T cells in localized non-small cell lung cancer. Whole-study results and caveats: Heterogeneity remains possible because sequencing was limited to only one tumor region. Uninvolved adjacent lung showed peak T cell clonality, exceeding tumor. Appearance in adjacent lung was seen for a median around 60 of the top 100 tumor clones.

The table came from immunoSEQ multiplex PCR; TCRdb's copy has only in-frame clones and leaves some out. Of around 2,000 clones listed, 15% to 20% are singletons. Details on this clone: Its target is unknown.

Samples of adjacent lung (free of atypia) were collected at least 2 cm from the tumor margin. Deletions cut 0 bases from V and 0 bases from J, with 8 bases between. Germline loops: CDR1 KGHSH, CDR2 LQKENI. This CDR3 is built from 16 residues. This sequence originates from a male donor aged 60 or over with stage I non-small cell lung cancer. J is TRBJ1-4 and V is TRBV18; D ambiguous. Sequences were derived from normal lung tissue next to the tumor, sampled before any cancer treatment. The CDR3 loop is CASSPPGGATNEKLFF. The CDR3 DNA follows: TGTGCCAGCTCACCACCCGGAGGTGCAACTAATGAAAAACTGTTTTTT.